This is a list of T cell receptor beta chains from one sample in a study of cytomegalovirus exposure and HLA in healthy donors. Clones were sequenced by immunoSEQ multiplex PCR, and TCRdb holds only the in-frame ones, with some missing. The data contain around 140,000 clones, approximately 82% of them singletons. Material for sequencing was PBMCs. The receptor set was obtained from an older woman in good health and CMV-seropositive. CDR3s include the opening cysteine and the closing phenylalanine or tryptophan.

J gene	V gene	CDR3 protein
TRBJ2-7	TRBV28	CASSLGAGGSYEQYF
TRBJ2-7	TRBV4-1	CASSQNAGQGTYEQYF
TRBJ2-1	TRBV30	CAWSVLAGGGEQFF
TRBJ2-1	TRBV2	CASMAGYNEQFF
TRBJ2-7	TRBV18	CASSPKGAGYEQYF
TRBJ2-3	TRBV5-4	CASSPRGGSGGYTDTQYF
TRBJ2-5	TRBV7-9	CASTSRGTSAQETQYF
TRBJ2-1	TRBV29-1	CSVEDERAGEIF
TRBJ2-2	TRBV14	CASSALLTGELFF
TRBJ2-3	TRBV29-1	CSVEDQQYTDTQYF
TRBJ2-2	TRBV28	CASSRRTSDTGELFF
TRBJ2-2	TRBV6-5	CASSYGRYTGELFF
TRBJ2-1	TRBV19	CASSIGPTGGSYNEQFF
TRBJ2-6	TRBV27	CASSSGETGANVLTF
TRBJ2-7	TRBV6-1	CASSATYEQYF
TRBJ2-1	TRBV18	CASSPGRRKTSYNEQFF
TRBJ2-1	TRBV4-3	CASSPSRGQNNNEQFF
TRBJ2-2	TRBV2	CASSSDTGELFF
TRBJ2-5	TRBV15	CATSRTSGGETQYF
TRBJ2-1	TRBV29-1	CSVERALNNNEQFF
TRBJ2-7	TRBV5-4	CASSAGLAESYEQYF
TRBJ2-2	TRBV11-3	CASSYGTGELFF
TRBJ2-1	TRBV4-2	CASSQGAAVGTAYNEQFF
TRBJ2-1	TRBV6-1	CASREHGLAGRESWLSSYNEQFF
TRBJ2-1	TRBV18	CASSQSPANEQFF
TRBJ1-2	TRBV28	CASRTTEYYGYTF
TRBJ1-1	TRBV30	CAWSAKAFF
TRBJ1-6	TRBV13	CASSLGLGTGGSPLHF
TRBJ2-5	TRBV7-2	CASSPGRAGDWETQYF
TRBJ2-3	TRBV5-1	CASSPGLAGGADTQYF
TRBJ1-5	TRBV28	CASSGQGTQPQHF
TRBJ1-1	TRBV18	CASSPRAGGPNTEAFF
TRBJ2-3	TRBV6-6	CASSYRGSITDTQYF
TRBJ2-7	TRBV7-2	CASSGYRDSSYEQYF
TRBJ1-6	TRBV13	CASSKGAGYNSPLHF
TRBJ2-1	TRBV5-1	CASSPTEYPRLGEQFF
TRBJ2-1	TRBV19	CASSIGDRGQATYNEQFF
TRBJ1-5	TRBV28	CASSFLIDSNQPQHF
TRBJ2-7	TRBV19	CASSHRDTDYEQYF
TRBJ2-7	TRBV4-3	CASSQELGSRYEQYF
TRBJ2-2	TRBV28	CASRGGVGSPGELFF
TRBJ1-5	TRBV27	CASSPGQYIQPQHF
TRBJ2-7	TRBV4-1	CASSLDYYEQYF
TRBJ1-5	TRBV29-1	CSVWNGTGVQPQHF
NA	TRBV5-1	CASSFDSYEQYF
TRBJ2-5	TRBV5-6	CASSPTGGETQYF
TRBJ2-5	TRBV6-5	CASSYSLAQETQYF
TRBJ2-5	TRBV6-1	CASSADRQAAQYF
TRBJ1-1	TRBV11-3	CASSRTGMGDTEAFF
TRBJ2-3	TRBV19	CASSPIFSGSADTQYF
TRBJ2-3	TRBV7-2	CASSLAGLAGWSQYF
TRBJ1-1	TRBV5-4	CASSLLGGGAFF
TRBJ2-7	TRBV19	CASSIAIGRAADEQYF
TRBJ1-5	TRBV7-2	CASSLATGARPQHF
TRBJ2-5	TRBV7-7	CASSSSGGPQETQYF